The source of this TCR beta chain is a study of radiotherapy plus CTLA-4 blockade in lung cancer. Germline V lookup: CDR1 SEHNR, CDR2 FQNEAQ (reference sequence). J was trimmed by 5 bases and V by 9 bases; bases with no gene match: 8. This CDR3 has 14 residues. Using immunoSEQ multiplex PCR, the repertoire was profiled, and TCRdb retains in-frame clones only, with some absent. The sample yields 80,000 to 100,000 clones, around 74% seen once. This material consisted of peripheral blood, taken from a patient treated with radiotherapy plus ipilimumab. The chain links TRBV7-9 to TRBJ2-3, with 10 bases lining up with TRBD1. The source is a human donor with non-small cell lung cancer who had a partial response to radiotherapy plus ipilimumab. Some clones in this sample may be carry-over from other donors' samples. The CDR3 DNA sequence: TGTGCCAGTACCCGGGACAGGGGAAGAGATACGCAGTATTTT. This translates into CASTRDRGRDTQYF. Combining the CDR3 with reference TRBV7-9 and TRBJ2-3 gives the whole variable domain DTGVSQNPRHKITKRGQNVTFRCDPISEHNRLYWYRQTLGQGPEFLTYFQNEAQLEKSRLLSDRFSAERPKGSFSTLEIQRTEQGDSAMYLCASTRDRGRDTQYFGPGTRLTVL.